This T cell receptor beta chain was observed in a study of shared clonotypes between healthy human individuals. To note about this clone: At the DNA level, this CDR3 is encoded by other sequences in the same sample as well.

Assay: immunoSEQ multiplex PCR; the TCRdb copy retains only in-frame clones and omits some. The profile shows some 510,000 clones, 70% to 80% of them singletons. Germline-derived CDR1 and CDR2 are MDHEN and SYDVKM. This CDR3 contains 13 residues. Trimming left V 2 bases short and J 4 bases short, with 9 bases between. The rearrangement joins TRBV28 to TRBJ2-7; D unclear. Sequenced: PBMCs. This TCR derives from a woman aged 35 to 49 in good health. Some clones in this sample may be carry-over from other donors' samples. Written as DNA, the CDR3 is TGTGCCAGCAGTTTACCAGCTACATACGAGCAGTACTTC. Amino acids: CASSLPATYEQYF.